Listed here are 29 T cell receptor beta chains from one sample, sequenced in a study of T cells in Graves' hyperthyroidism and ophthalmopathy. There were TCR beta CDR3 regions amplified from RNA transcripts. A first-round RT-PCR of the TCR CDR3 used the HTBI primer set. TCRdb fed the multiplex PCR reads into MiXCR, producing one record per CDR3 protein. In the table there are around 340,000 distinct CDR3 sequences, approximately 18% of which are singletons. The specimen sequenced was blood. These receptors originate from a woman aged 25 to 39 with Graves' hyperthyroidism that later progressed to Graves' ophthalmopathy.

This chain uses TRBV30 with TRBJ2-7; 9 bases match TRBD1. CDR1 and CDR2 (germline): GTSNPN, SVGIG (reference sequence). The CDR3 runs to 14 residues. The junction had 3 bases not matched to a gene; V was cut back by 3 bases and J by 0 bases. Here the CDR3 DNA reads TGTGCCTGGAGGGGACAGGGAGCCTCCTACGAGCAGTACTTC. Protein: CAWRGQGASYEQYF.

This clonotype occurred many times. V and J are TRBV20-1 and TRBJ1-1; D is undetermined. This CDR3 comprises 12 residues. CDR1 is DFQATT, CDR2 SNEGSKA, per germline (reference sequence). V shed 3 bases and J shed 1 base, with 6 bases lying between them. The CDR3 nucleotides read TGCAGTGCTAGCGACGGGAACACTGAAGCTTTCTTT. It yields the protein CSASDGNTEAFF.

This clonotype came up many times. This chain joins TRBV5-1 and TRBJ2-3, with 12 bases aligning to TRBD2. Germline CDR1 reads SGHRS; CDR2 reads YFSETQ. Losses at the gene ends were 4 bases for V and 4 bases for J; bases not matched to a gene: 10. This CDR3 comprises 17 residues. For the CDR3, the DNA is TGCGCCAGCAGCCCATCACCTAGCGGGGGGGCCTCAGATACGCAGTATTTT. It yields the protein CASSPSPSGGASDTQYF.

CDR3 protein: CASSFGLAGMNYEQYF. For the CDR3, the DNA is TGTGCCAGCAGCTTTGGCCTAGCGGGAATGAACTACGAGCAGTACTTC. The chain recombines TRBV7-2 with TRBJ2-7; 9 nucleotides line up with TRBD2. J gave up 3 bases and V 3 bases, and 9 bases lay outside the gene matches. CDR1 is SGHTA and CDR2 is FQGNSA in the germline V gene. This CDR3 contains 16 residues.

The CDR3 loop reads CASSYSYLGRENTEAFF. In DNA form, the CDR3 reads TGTGCCAGCAGTTACTCGTACTTGGGGCGGGAGAACACTGAAGCTTTCTTT. The J gene is TRBJ1-1, the V gene TRBV6-5, with D tentatively TRBD1 (5 bases). The V end lost 0 bases, the J end lost 1 base, and 15 bases lay between the germline ends. From germline, CDR1 is MNHEY and CDR2 SVGAGI. The CDR3 extends over 17 amino acids.

This clonotype was found many times. This chain uses TRBV11-3 with TRBJ2-3, with D possibly TRBD1 on 7 matching bases. The germline V and J ends were trimmed by 2 bases and 6 bases, with 12 bases remaining between them. The CDR3 runs to 14 residues. Germline loops: CDR1 SGHNT, CDR2 YENEEA. The CDR3 DNA follows: TGTGCCAGCAGCTTATCCGCAGGGGGGGATACGCAGTATTTT. Its translation is CASSLSAGGDTQYF.

Ten or more counts support this clonotype. V is TRBV6-1 and J is TRBJ2-5, with 11 bases aligning to TRBD1. The length of the CDR3 is 12 residues. The trim removed 5 bases at V and 11 bases at J, leaving 4 bases unmatched. Germline values: CDR1 MNHNS, CDR2 SASEGT. CDR3 sequence reads: CASSLGQGAQYF. CDR3 nucleotide sequence: TGTGCCAGCAGTCTCGGACAGGGGGCACAGTACTTC.

This clonotype was observed a handful of times. The chain uses TRBV7-9 and TRBJ2-3, with D hard to call. Germline V gives CDR1 SEHNR, CDR2 FQNEAQ (reference sequence). The CDR3 is 13 residues long. V gave up 0 bases and J gave up 5 bases, with 6 bases separating them. The CDR3 here is CASSLAGKDTQYF. The CDR3 coding sequence is TGTGCCAGCAGCTTAGCAGGCAAAGATACGCAGTATTTT.

The J gene is TRBJ2-5, the V gene TRBV2; 9 nucleotides agree with TRBD1. The ends lost 6 bases at V and 0 bases at J; junction bases unmatched: 11. This CDR3 is 17 amino acids long. Germline-derived CDR1 and CDR2 are SNHLY and FYNNEI. CDR3 bases: TGTGCCAGCAGCGAGACAGGGGGGGGCCCCAACCAAGAGACCCAGTACTTC. This encodes CASSETGGGPNQETQYF.

The genes are TRBV2 and TRBJ2-7, with TRBD1 matching 9 bases. V dropped 6 bases and J dropped 2; count of bases not matched to a gene: 11. CDR3 length equals 16 residues. Looked up from germline, CDR1 is SNHLY and CDR2 is FYNNEI. The CDR3, as DNA: TGTGCCAGCAGCGGCGAGGGACAGGGCACAACCTACGAGCAGTACTTC. Translating it yields CASSGEGQGTTYEQYF.

This clonotype was seen many times. The DNA of the CDR3 is TGTGCCAGCAGCAACCGGGACAGGGAGACCCAGTACTTC. It specifies CASSNRDRETQYF. The chain has TRBV7-9 and TRBJ2-5, with 8 bases identical to TRBD1. The CDR3 is 13 residues long. Germline CDR1 is SEHNR and CDR2 is FQNEAQ (reference sequence). V lost 5 bases to trimming and J lost 5 bases; unmatched junction nucleotides: 4.

This clonotype was observed many times. The chain links TRBV27 to TRBJ2-7; D not resolved. Germline V gene lookup returns CDR1 MNHEY and CDR2 SMNVEV (reference sequence). The CDR3 is 15 amino acids. Trimming stripped 0 bases from V and 0 bases from J, with 9 bases between. The CDR3 sequence is CASSLSAGLSYEQYF. The CDR3 DNA is TGTGCCAGCAGTTTATCGGCAGGTCTCTCCTACGAGCAGTACTTC.

The rearrangement uses TRBV29-1 and TRBJ2-1, with D possibly TRBD2 on 6 matching bases. Germline V gene lookup returns CDR1 SQVTM and CDR2 ANQGSEA. Trimming cost V 4 bases and J 2 bases, with 9 bases left between them. This CDR3 has 13 amino acids. Here the CDR3 reads CSVAAGPYNEQFF. Here the CDR3 DNA reads TGCAGCGTTGCAGCGGGCCCCTACAATGAGCAGTTCTTC.

This clonotype was counted many times. The chain couples TRBV28 to TRBJ2-1; 8 nucleotides agree with TRBD1. Looked up from germline, CDR1 is MDHEN and CDR2 is SYDVKM. Trimming at V came to 6 bases and at J to 3 bases, leaving 7 bases not matched to a gene. CDR3 size: 15 residues. CDR3 in DNA: TGTGCCAGCAGCGGACAGGGATTGAACTACAATGAGCAGTTCTTC. It codes for CASSGQGLNYNEQFF.

This clonotype has a count of ten or more. The V gene is TRBV28, the J gene TRBJ1-3; D gene uncertain. CDR3 size: 15 residues. The V gene's germline CDR1 is MDHEN and CDR2 SYDVKM. V was cut by 6 bases and J by 0 bases, with 12 bases left in between. The CDR3 is CASSLQIHSGNTIYF. CDR3 bases: TGTGCCAGCAGCCTACAGATACACTCTGGAAACACCATATATTTT.

This clonotype has ten or more counts. This sequence joins TRBV15 and TRBJ1-2; weak D call: TRBD1 (5 bases). CDR1 and CDR2 (germline): LNHNV, YYDKDF (reference sequence). The CDR3 spans 16 residues. V gave up 5 bases and J gave up 6 bases, with 22 bases separating them. Here the CDR3 DNA reads TGTGCCACCAGCGGGTTAGGGGCGGGATCAACCAATGGCTACACCTTC. Translated: CATSGLGAGSTNGYTF.

The genes are TRBV6-1 and TRBJ2-3, with TRBD2 matching over 11 bases. Germline CDR1 MNHNS, CDR2 SASEGT. The CDR3 consists of 15 residues. V lost 8 bases to trimming and J lost 6 bases; unmatched junction nucleotides: 10. The CDR3: CASGGLADGQDTQYF. CDR3 bases: TGTGCCAGCGGGGGACTAGCGGACGGACAGGATACGCAGTATTTT.

This clonotype was seen a few times. This sequence joins TRBV4-1 and TRBJ1-4; unclear D gene. The V end lost 4 bases, the J end lost 8 bases, and 14 bases lay between the germline ends. The CDR3 runs 14 residues. From germline, CDR1 is MGHRA and CDR2 YSYEKL. The CDR3 loop reads CASSPYGFNEKLFF. In nucleotides, the CDR3 is TGCGCCAGCAGCCCCTACGGATTTAACGAAAAACTGTTTTTT.

This clonotype was found many times. The chain employs TRBV10-3 and TRBJ2-3; 7 bases match TRBD1. CDR1 is ENHRY, CDR2 SYGVKD, per germline. With V trimmed by 6 bases and J by 5 bases, 14 bases remained unmatched. There are 16 residues in the CDR3. Here the CDR3 DNA reads TGTGCCATCAGCTGGATCGACAGGGACGGCGGAGATACGCAGTATTTT. Amino acids: CAISWIDRDGGDTQYF.

The sample holds many counts of this clonotype. The V and J genes are TRBV10-1 and TRBJ2-7; TRBD1 might be the D (6 bases). The CDR3 runs to 14 residues. Trimming removed 6 bases at V and 1 base at J, with 13 bases between. Germline V gene sequence: CDR1 WNHNN, CDR2 SYGVQD (reference sequence). The CDR3 loop reads CASRTQGSSYEQYF. DNA for the CDR3: TGCGCCAGCAGAACGCAGGGGTCTTCCTACGAGCAGTACTTC.

In this sample, this clonotype turned up many times. The V call is TRBV5-1, the J call TRBJ2-3; 7 positions match TRBD2. After removal of 4 bases from V and 7 bases from J, the junction contained 15 bases not matched to a gene. From germline, CDR1 is SGHRS and CDR2 YFSETQ. The CDR3 totals 16 residues. The CDR3: CASSPEGTTLSNTQYF. DNA of the CDR3: TGCGCCAGCAGCCCGGAAGGGACTACCCTCTCGAATACGCAGTATTTT.

This clonotype was observed a handful of times. This chain links TRBV20-1 with TRBJ1-2; possibly TRBD1 for D (5 bases). Trimming took 5 bases from V and 1 from J, leaving 17 bases between them. CDR3 length: 15 residues. Germline V gene sequence: CDR1 DFQATT, CDR2 SNEGSKA (reference sequence). CDR3 in amino acids: CSALVSRTINYGYTF. In DNA, the CDR3 is TGCAGTGCTTTAGTATCCAGGACAATTAACTATGGCTACACCTTC.

The chain uses TRBV6-1 and TRBJ2-1, with 12 bases that match TRBD2. The CDR3 has 16 residues. Germline CDR1 is MNHNS and CDR2 is SASEGT. Trimming cost V 6 bases and J 3 bases; bases outside gene matches: 6. The CDR3 sequence: CASSPVLAGGYNEQFF. CDR3 DNA sequence: TGTGCCAGCAGCCCAGTACTAGCGGGGGGCTACAATGAGCAGTTCTTC.

In its sample, this clonotype was seen many times. The CDR3 nucleotides read TGTGCCAGCAGTCGACCCCTTTGGACTAGCGGGAGGGCATCCTACAATGAGCAGTTCTTC. This translates into CASSRPLWTSGRASYNEQFF. This chain connects TRBV12-3 or TRBV12-4 to TRBJ2-1, with TRBD2 identical over 15 bases. The length of the CDR3 is 20 residues. With V trimmed by 5 bases and J by 1 base, 12 bases remained unmatched.

Worth noting for this clonotype: A read error may explain this, as a much larger clone is one base away. This chain uses TRBV5-1 with TRBJ1-3; TRBD1 agrees at 7 bases. In germline, CDR1 is SGHRS, CDR2 YFSETQ. This CDR3 region has 15 residues. CDR3 sequence reads: CASSSTSGQRKTIYF. Written as DNA, the CDR3 is TGCGCCAGCAGCTCCACTTCGGGACAGAGAAAGACCATATATTTT.

Only a few counts were recorded for this clonotype. CDR3 nucleotide sequence: TGCGCCAGCAGCCCTGGACGGATCCGCTCTGGGGCCAACGTCCTGACTTTC. Residues: CASSPGRIRSGANVLTF. The J gene is TRBJ2-6, the V gene TRBV4-1; unclear D gene. The CDR3 totals 17 residues. The ends were cut back, 4 bases at V and 0 bases at J, with 13 bases in the middle. CDR1 is MGHRA, CDR2 YSYEKL, per germline.

This clonotype was seen repeatedly, ten times or more. The rearrangement joins TRBV6-1 to TRBJ1-3; D possibly corresponds to TRBD1 (6 bases). Germline lookup yields CDR1 MNHNS and CDR2 SASEGT. Trimming cost V 10 bases and J 0 bases, with 16 bases left between them. CDR3 length: 15 residues. Written as DNA, the CDR3 is TGTGCCACGGAGGACAGCATCTACTCTGGAAACACCATATATTTT. Amino acid sequence: CATEDSIYSGNTIYF.

This clonotype has a count of ten or more. The chain has TRBV4-2 and TRBJ2-7, with D perhaps TRBD2 (5 bases). This CDR3 contains 15 residues. CDR1 is LGHNA and CDR2 is YNFKEQ in the germline V gene. The ends were cut back, 0 bases at V and 1 base at J, with 10 bases in the middle. CDR3 residues: CASSQEWLASYEQYF. CDR3 DNA sequence: TGTGCCAGCAGCCAAGAGTGGCTAGCTTCCTACGAGCAGTACTTC.

This clonotype was seen at least ten times. The chain links TRBV7-8 to TRBJ2-7; no reliable D call. Germline-derived CDR1 and CDR2 are SGHVS and FQNEAQ. Between the trimmed V and J ends, which lost 3 bases and 0 bases, there was a span of 21 bases. The CDR3 has 18 amino acids. CDR3 nucleotides: TGTGCCAGCAGCTTTCTCGCTTCTGCAGTCCAACTCTCCTACGAGCAGTACTTC. The encoded protein is CASSFLASAVQLSYEQYF. Using reference TRBV7-8 and TRBJ2-7 for the parts outside the CDR3, the full variable domain is GAGVSQSPRYKVAKRGQDVALRCDPISGHVSLFWYQQALGQGPEFLTYFQNEAQLDKSGLPSDRFFAERPEGSVSTLKIQRTQQEDSAVYLCASSFLASAVQLSYEQYFGPGTRLTVT.